The source of this TCR beta chain is a study of blood T cell repertoires in COVID-19. Study information: PBMCs, B-cell-depleted T cells, or T cells provided the cDNA or gDNA that made up the material.

Looked up from germline, CDR1 is SGHTA and CDR2 is FQGNSA. The CDR3 length is 14 residues. Trimming at V came to 5 bases and at J to 16 bases, leaving 15 bases not matched to a gene. Methods used by the authors: The assay estimated nucleated cells by amplifying reference gene primers. Sequencing used immunoSEQ multiplex PCR; TCRdb keeps in-frame clones, though not all of them. From that table come the V and J calls and clone size; the DNA was used to work out D and trimming. The sample comprises about 100,000 clones, 85% to 90% of which are singletons, and around 5% rests with the top ten. The sequenced material came from peripheral blood. The gene calls are TRBV7-2 and TRBJ2-1; 9 bases match TRBD1. This sequence was found in a human donor in a cohort sampled during active COVID-19. CDR3 sequence reads: CASSLMNRGRSFFF. The CDR3 region has the DNA TGTGCCAGCAGCCTTATGAACAGGGGGCGTTCTTTTTTCTTC.